This T cell receptor (beta chain) was profiled in a study of cytomegalovirus exposure and HLA in healthy donors. PCR used 60 Vbeta primers and 13 Jbeta primers. The data were produced by immunoSEQ multiplex PCR, yet TCRdb's version contains in-frame clones alone and is incomplete. Here the sample spans approximately 190,000 clones, approximately 87% being singletons. Sequencing was performed on PBMCs. The sequence came from a man under 40 in good health and CMV-seronegative.

This chain's CDR3 is CASTDGGRGPADTQYF. CDR3 in DNA: TGTGCCAGTACCGACGGAGGCAGGGGGCCCGCAGATACGCAGTATTTT. The chain recombines TRBV19 with TRBJ2-3, with 8 positions matching TRBD1. Germline trimming cut 7 bases from V and 4 bases from J; bases unmatched to any gene: 13. This CDR3 comprises 16 residues. Per germline, CDR1 LNHDA and CDR2 SQIVND (reference sequence). The variable domain in full, completed from reference TRBV19 and TRBJ2-3, reads DGGITQSPKYLFRKEGQNVTLSCEQNLNHDAMYWYRQDPGQGLRLIYYSQIVNDFQKGDIAEGYSVSREKKESFPLTVTSAQKNPTAFYLCASTDGGRGPADTQYFGPGTRLTVL.